Below are 15 T cell receptor beta chains sequenced from a single sample in a study of cytomegalovirus exposure and HLA in healthy donors. Use of 60 Vbeta and 13 Jbeta primers characterized the PCR. Clones were read by immunoSEQ multiplex PCR, and TCRdb kept only the in-frame ones, dropping some. The sample has about 130,000 clones; roughly 18% are singletons. Sample: PBMCs. Receptors were obtained from a female donor in good health and CMV-seropositive.

V and J are TRBV2 and TRBJ2-7, with 9 nucleotides matching TRBD1. V shed 6 bases, J shed 3 bases, and the junction held 6 bases outside the gene matches. The CDR3 is made up of 14 amino acids. Germline V gives CDR1 SNHLY, CDR2 FYNNEI. CDR3 sequence: CASRLLDRGYEQYF. The DNA for the CDR3 is TGTGCCAGCAGGCTACTGGACAGGGGCTACGAGCAGTACTTC.

This clone was counted a few times. The chain recombines TRBV5-6 with TRBJ2-5; D gene ambiguous. The CDR3 consists of 17 residues. V was cut by 3 bases and J by 0 bases, with 18 bases left in between. Germline V gene sequence: CDR1 SGHDT, CDR2 YYEEEE. The CDR3 loop reads CASSSPRKNIYQETQYF. In DNA form, the CDR3 reads TGTGCCAGCAGCTCACCTCGTAAAAACATATACCAAGAGACCCAGTACTTC.

This rearrangement joins TRBV5-1 to TRBJ1-2; 10 nucleotides line up with TRBD1. Germline CDR1 reads SGHRS; CDR2 reads YFSETQ. The CDR3 totals 15 residues. After removal of 2 bases from V and 3 bases from J, the junction contained 4 bases not matched to a gene. The CDR3 region is CASSLGQGVDYGYTF. CDR3 nucleotide sequence: TGCGCCAGCAGCTTAGGACAGGGGGTAGACTATGGCTACACCTTC.

The table lists this clone with a few counts. The chain joins TRBV5-6 to TRBJ2-7, with 11 bases fitting TRBD2. The trim removed 1 base at V and 0 bases at J, leaving 6 bases unmatched. The length of the CDR3 is 17 residues. Per germline, CDR1 SGHDT and CDR2 YYEEEE. The CDR3 bases are TGTGCCAGCAGCTTGCCCCGACTAGCGGGGAGCTCCTACGAGCAGTACTTC. Amino acids: CASSLPRLAGSSYEQYF. Full variable domain (outside the CDR3, taken from reference TRBV5-6 and TRBJ2-7): DAGVTQSPTHLIKTRGQQVTLRCSPKSGHDTVSWYQQALGQGPQFIFQYYEEEERQRGNFPDRFSGHQFPNYSSELNVNALLLGDSALYLCASSLPRLAGSSYEQYFGPGTRLTVT.

This clone has more than one count but fewer than ten. The chain has TRBV5-6 and TRBJ1-2; the match to TRBD1 covers 9 bases. The CDR3 runs to 15 residues. With 5 bases clipped from V and 5 bases from J, the junction kept 10 bases outside the gene matches. Germline V gene data show CDR1 as SGHDT and CDR2 as YYEEEE. CDR3 in amino acids: CASRKRQGGPYGYTF. Written as DNA, the CDR3 is TGTGCCAGCAGGAAGAGACAGGGGGGCCCATATGGCTACACCTTC.

In this sample, this clone turned up a few times. This chain links TRBV5-1 with TRBJ1-5; 8 nucleotides line up with TRBD1. V gave up 0 bases and J gave up 9 bases; unmatched junction bases: 8. Per the germline V gene, CDR1 is SGHRS and CDR2 is YFSETQ. CDR3 length: 15 amino acids. The CDR3 coding sequence is TGCGCCAGCAGCTTGGACGGACAGGGAGGGCGGCCCCAGCATTTT. It translates to CASSLDGQGGRPQHF.

This clone came up a few times. The J gene is TRBJ2-7, the V gene TRBV4-3; no clear D gene. Trimming shortened V by 1 base and J by 6 bases, and 16 bases separated the two germline ends. Looked up from germline, CDR1 is LGHNA and CDR2 is YSLEER. The CDR3 runs 15 residues. CDR3 protein: CASSQATDGSAEQYF. In DNA, the CDR3 is TGCGCCAGCAGCCAAGCGACCGACGGCAGCGCCGAGCAGTACTTC.

The gene calls are TRBV1 and TRBJ1-6; TRBD1 is the table's D call and was not checked against the DNA. TRBV1 is a known pseudogene. CDR3 length: 17 amino acids. CDR3 residues: CTSSLGTAYRKNSPLHF. The CDR3 DNA reads as TGCACCAGCAGCCTCGGGACAGCCTATCGGAAAAATTCACCCCTCCACTTT.

This clone was observed a handful of times. Here the CDR3 reads CASSARESSFF. The CDR3 DNA is TGTGCCAGCAGTGCAAGGGAGTCGTCTTTCTTT. The chain couples TRBV6-1 to TRBJ1-1; no firm D call. V shed 4 bases and J shed 12 bases, with 12 bases lying between them. Looked up from germline, CDR1 is MNHNS and CDR2 is SASEGT. The CDR3 consists of 11 residues.

This clone was counted once. The rearrangement links TRBV11-2 to TRBJ2-7, with 10 bases identical to TRBD1. J lost 7 bases, V lost 3 bases, and 9 bases had no gene match. This CDR3 contains 15 residues. The germline gives CDR1 SGHAT, CDR2 FQNNGV. CDR3 residues: CASSFGTGAYGEQYF. DNA of the CDR3: TGTGCCAGCAGCTTCGGGACAGGGGCATATGGAGAGCAGTACTTC.

This clone has only a few counts. The rearrangement joins TRBV18 to TRBJ2-7, with D unresolved. In germline, CDR1 is KGHSH, CDR2 LQKENI. V gave up 3 bases and J gave up 9 bases, with 12 bases separating them. The CDR3 covers 12 residues. For the CDR3, the DNA is TGTGCCAGCTCACCGATTAACGGTGGGCAGTACTTC. This encodes CASSPINGGQYF.

A remark on this clone: This likely comes from a read error, as the CDR3 has no conserved phenylalanine or tryptophan at its end. This chain links TRBV2 with TRBJ2-7, with 8 positions matching TRBD2. Germline V gene data show CDR1 as SNHLY and CDR2 as FYNNEI. The CDR3 runs 14 residues. Trimming took 8 bases from V and 2 from J; bases not matched to a gene: 8. For the CDR3, the DNA is TGTGCCAGCCTTCCACTAGCGGCCGCCTACGAGCAGTACCTC. Protein product: CASLPLAAAYEQYL.

CDR3 sequence reads: CASSPGGDTQYF. CDR3 nucleotides: TGTGCCAGCAGCCCCGGGGGGGATACGCAGTATTTT. The chain has TRBV11-3 and TRBJ2-3; 7 bases agree with TRBD2. Germline V CDR1 and CDR2: SGHNT, YENEEA. This CDR3 contains 12 residues. The junction had 2 bases not matched to a gene; V was cut back by 5 bases and J by 6 bases.

This clone came up a few times. The chain recombines TRBV9 with TRBJ2-2; 11 positions agree with TRBD2. Germline CDR1 SGDLS, CDR2 YYNGEE. After removal of 2 bases from V and 6 bases from J, the junction contained 9 bases not matched to a gene. This CDR3 is 17 amino acids long. The CDR3 nucleotides read TGTGCCAGCAGCGTTAGCGGGAGGGCCTGGTCCGCCGGGGAGCTGTTTTTT. Its protein is CASSVSGRAWSAGELFF. Looking up the rest from reference TRBV9 and TRBJ2-2 gives the full variable domain: DSGVTQTPKHLITATGQRVTLRCSPRSGDLSVYWYQQSLDQGLQFLIQYYNGEERAKGNILERFSAQQFPDLHSELNLSSLELGDSALYFCASSVSGRAWSAGELFFGEGSRLTVL.

The sample holds a few counts of this clone. The chain recombines TRBV30 with TRBJ1-1; D unclear. This CDR3 is built from 10 residues. Trimming cost V 3 bases and J 10 bases, with 9 bases left between them. Looked up from germline, CDR1 is GTSNPN and CDR2 is SVGIG (reference sequence). The CDR3 here is CAWSTSTAFF. The DNA of the CDR3 is TGTGCCTGGAGCACGAGTACAGCTTTCTTT.